The entry below gives a single T cell receptor beta chain sequence along with its context. Its antigen is as yet unknown. A second 7 to 11 cycle PCR used barcoded and J-beta primers. TCRdb reprocessed the 5' RACE reads with MiXCR, giving one entry per CDR3 protein. The sample carries 1,100,000 or so distinct CDR3 sequences, under 55% recorded once. The sample comes from a study of blood T cells in healthy people across ages. General study findings and limits: Per million T cells, TCR beta diversity dropped roughly linearly as age increased.

Trimming took 4 bases from V and 2 from J; bases not matched to a gene: 5. The CDR3 totals 14 residues. Germline V CDR1 and CDR2: LGHDT, YNNKEL (reference sequence). The donors, healthy Caucasians from Russia, were aged roughly 6 to 90. Each sample gave at least 6.5 million isolated PBMCs. The V and J genes are TRBV3-1 and TRBJ2-7; 7 bases map to TRBD1. Sequencing input: blood. The sequence derives from a woman aged 60-75 years in good health. For the CDR3, the DNA is TGTGCCAGCAGCCCGGGACAGAACCCCTACGAGCAGTACTTC. The encoded protein is CASSPGQNPYEQYF.